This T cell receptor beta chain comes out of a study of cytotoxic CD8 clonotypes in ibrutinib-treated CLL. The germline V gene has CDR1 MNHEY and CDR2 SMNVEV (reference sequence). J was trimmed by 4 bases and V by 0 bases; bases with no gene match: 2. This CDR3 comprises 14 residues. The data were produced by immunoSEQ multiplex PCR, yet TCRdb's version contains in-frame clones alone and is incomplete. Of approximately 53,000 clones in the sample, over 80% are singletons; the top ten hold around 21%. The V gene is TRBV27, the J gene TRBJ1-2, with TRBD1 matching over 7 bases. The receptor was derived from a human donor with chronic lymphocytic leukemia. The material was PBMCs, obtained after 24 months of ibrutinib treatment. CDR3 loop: CASSLSAGGYGYTF. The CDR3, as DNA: TGTGCCAGCAGTTTATCAGCAGGGGGCTATGGCTACACCTTC.